This T cell receptor (beta chain) is from a study of OX40 agonist ivuxolimab in advanced cancers. In this sample, this clone turned up many times. The ends were cut back, 4 bases at V and 8 bases at J, with 19 bases in the middle. Germline V lookup: CDR1 SGDLS, CDR2 YYNGEE. The CDR3 loop spans 15 amino acids. TCRdb keeps only in-frame clones here, not all; method: immunoSEQ multiplex PCR. The sample carries 20,000 to 30,000 clones, approximately 85% recorded once. Individuals having autoimmune disease history or systemic immunosuppression were not enrolled. Sequencing used CD4+ or CD8+ T cells sorted from blood, obtained in a trial of the OX40 agonist ivuxolimab. This chain connects TRBV9 to TRBJ2-4; either TRBD1 or TRBD2 may supply D (5 bases each). This clonotype was sampled from an adult with an advanced solid tumor such as melanoma, head and neck, liver or kidney cancer. Written as DNA, the CDR3 is TGTGCCAGCAGCCCTCGGGACGCCTTAGGGGACATTCAGTACTTC. Translated: CASSPRDALGDIQYF.